The 31 T cell receptor beta chains below come from one sample, sequenced in a study of beta chain features in type 1 diabetes. Study-wide points: Shortening of TCRB CDR3s, moderate but significant, appeared in all four CD4+ subsets of Type 1 diabetes patients.

Isolated RNA was reverse transcribed in full, so expressed TCRB transcripts were sequenced. The method was immunoSEQ multiplex PCR; TCRdb's version includes in-frame clones alone and lacks a portion of them. The profile shows around 600,000 clones, 9.5% to 15% of them singletons. The antigens for these receptors are not known. The sample taken for sequencing was naive CD4+ T cells from blood. The receptor source for this set is a man aged 30 to 39 with type 1 diabetes.

The chain carries TRBV4-2 and TRBJ2-3, with 8 bases matching TRBD1. V lost 3 bases to trimming and J lost 3 bases; unmatched junction nucleotides: 8. The CDR3 has 16 amino acids. Per the germline V gene, CDR1 is LGHNA and CDR2 is YNFKEQ. The CDR3 nucleotides are TGTGCCAGCAGCCAGCCGGACAGGGTCAGAACAGATACGCAGTATTTT. It translates to CASSQPDRVRTDTQYF.

In its sample, this clone was seen a few times. V is TRBV7-8 and J is TRBJ2-1, with D possibly being TRBD1 (5 bases). V lost 6 bases and J 7 bases, leaving 10 bases between the germline ends. The CDR3 covers 12 residues. The V gene's germline CDR1 is SGHVS and CDR2 FQNEAQ. The CDR3 sequence: CASRTTVNEQFF. CDR3 DNA: TGTGCCAGCAGGACGACAGTGAATGAGCAGTTCTTC.

The genes are TRBV9 and TRBJ2-1, with a tentative D call TRBD2 (6 bases). This CDR3 is 13 amino acids long. Trimming left V 0 bases short and J 9 bases short, with 10 bases between. Germline CDR1 is SGDLS and CDR2 is YYNGEE. The CDR3 bases are TGTGCCAGCAGCGTAGGGGAGGTCGGTGAGCAGTTCTTC. This gives the protein CASSVGEVGEQFF.

The chain couples TRBV10-3 to TRBJ2-7; maybe TRBD1 (6 bases). Germline V CDR1 and CDR2: ENHRY, SYGVKD. V lost 0 bases and J lost 4, with 10 bases in between. The CDR3 spans 14 residues. The CDR3 sequence: CAISESEDSYEQYF. In DNA form, the CDR3 reads TGTGCCATCAGTGAGTCGGAGGACAGTTACGAGCAGTACTTC.

CDR3 in amino acids: CASSNEPDHGSEAFF. As DNA, the CDR3 is TGTGCCAGCAGTAACGAGCCGGACCACGGGTCGGAAGCTTTCTTT. The gene calls are TRBV6-5 and TRBJ1-1; the D is unclear. CDR3 length equals 15 residues. Per the germline V gene, CDR1 is MNHEY and CDR2 is SVGAGI. V dropped 5 bases and J dropped 8 bases, with 21 bases sitting between them.

A few counts support this clone. This sequence joins TRBV7-8 and TRBJ2-1; TRBD1 matches 10 bases. V was pared by 5 bases and J by 6 bases, with 7 bases of the junction left unmatched. The V gene's germline CDR1 is SGHVS and CDR2 FQNEAQ. CDR3 length equals 15 residues. As DNA, the CDR3 is TGTGCCAGCAGCCTGGACAGGGGGGGTTTCAATGAGCAGTTCTTC. Its translation: CASSLDRGGFNEQFF.

The CDR3 protein is CASSKVRETQYF. As DNA, the CDR3 is TGTGCCAGCAGCAAAGTGAGGGAGACCCAGTACTTC. This chain connects TRBV21-1 to TRBJ2-5; whether TRBD2, the table's D call, matches the DNA was not checked. TRBV21-1 is an annotated pseudogene. The CDR3 extends over 12 amino acids.

This clone came up a few times. The DNA for the CDR3 is TGTGCCAGCAGTTTCAGGGCTTCCACAGATACGCAGTATTTT. Translated: CASSFRASTDTQYF. The V and J genes are TRBV27 and TRBJ2-3; TRBD1 might be the D (5 bases). Between the trimmed V and J ends, which lost 3 bases and 2 bases, there was a span of 9 bases. This CDR3 is 14 amino acids long. CDR1 and CDR2 from the germline V gene are MNHEY and SMNVEV (reference sequence).

This clone was detected only a few times. The V call is TRBV30, the J call TRBJ2-1; the D gene is possibly TRBD1 (5 bases). The CDR3 is made up of 15 amino acids. Germline loops: CDR1 GTSNPN, CDR2 SVGIG (reference sequence). The V end lost 3 bases, the J end lost 0 bases, and 12 bases lay between the germline ends. CDR3 region: CAWRPGSSSYNEQFF. DNA for the CDR3: TGTGCCTGGAGGCCAGGGTCGAGCTCCTACAATGAGCAGTTCTTC.

In its sample, this clone was seen a few times. This sequence joins TRBV6-5 and TRBJ1-5; D is possibly TRBD1 (5 bases). Trimming left V 10 bases short and J 3 bases short, with 13 bases between. The CDR3 spans 13 residues. Germline CDR1 and CDR2: MNHEY and SVGAGI. Here the CDR3 reads CATSRGYNQPQHF. Written as DNA, the CDR3 is TGTGCCACCTCGCGGGGGTACAATCAGCCCCAGCATTTT.

The chain employs TRBV11-3 and TRBJ1-3; no firm D call. The CDR3 runs to 15 residues. Germline V gene lookup returns CDR1 SGHNT and CDR2 YENEEA. V lost 2 bases to trimming and J lost 0 bases, with 8 bases between them. The CDR3 DNA sequence: TGTGCCAGCAGCTTATTAGAGTTCTCTGGAAACACCATATATTTT. Translated, it gives CASSLLEFSGNTIYF.

This chain links TRBV6-5 with TRBJ2-6; D tentatively fits TRBD1 or TRBD2 (5 bases each). The V end was cut by 2 bases, the J end by 0 bases, with 5 bases between. CDR1 is MNHEY, CDR2 SVGAGI, per germline. The CDR3 is made up of 15 amino acids. The CDR3, as DNA: TGTGCCAGCAGTTACGGGGGCTCTGGGGCCAACGTCCTGACTTTC. Translating gives CASSYGGSGANVLTF.

The chain has TRBV6-5 and TRBJ1-6; TRBD1 aligns across 8 bases. Germline lookup yields CDR1 MNHEY and CDR2 SVGAGI. The CDR3 is 15 amino acids. V was clipped by 4 bases and J by 9 bases; unmatched bases: 8. The CDR3 region is CASSLLDRGGSPLHF. The DNA of the CDR3 is TGTGCCAGCAGTTTACTTGACAGGGGTGGTTCACCCCTCCACTTT.

J is TRBJ1-2 and V is TRBV7-2, with TRBD1 identical over 7 bases. This CDR3 comprises 15 residues. After removal of 6 bases from V and 0 bases from J, the junction contained 7 bases not matched to a gene. Per germline, CDR1 SGHTA and CDR2 FQGNSA. The CDR3, as DNA: TGTGCCAGCAGTTACTCGGGACAGTCTAACTATGGCTACACCTTC. Translation gives CASSYSGQSNYGYTF.

Only a few counts were recorded for this clone. V usage is TRBV9 and J usage is TRBJ1-1; 7 nucleotides line up with TRBD1. The ends lost 3 bases at V and 1 base at J; junction bases unmatched: 15. Germline loops: CDR1 SGDLS, CDR2 YYNGEE. The CDR3 is 18 amino acids. CDR3 loop: CASSGQGKERRGNTEAFF. Written as DNA, the CDR3 is TGTGCCAGCAGCGGACAGGGAAAGGAGCGGCGGGGGAACACTGAAGCTTTCTTT.

This clone showed up just a few times. The chain links TRBV28 to TRBJ2-7, with no clear D. Germline lookup yields CDR1 MDHEN and CDR2 SYDVKM. V gave up 6 bases and J gave up 2 bases, with 11 bases separating them. The CDR3 covers 13 residues. Here the CDR3 reads CASSRRVTYEQYF. In nucleotides, the CDR3 is TGTGCCAGCAGCCGCCGGGTTACCTACGAGCAGTACTTC.

The CDR3 here is CASSQDLAGLGGSNQPQHF. The DNA of the CDR3 is TGCGCCAGCAGCCAAGATCTGGCCGGCCTGGGTGGGAGCAATCAGCCCCAGCATTTT. This chain uses TRBV4-3 with TRBJ1-5; D is unresolved. Germline V gives CDR1 LGHNA, CDR2 YSLEER. Trimming cost V 0 bases and J 1 base, with 19 bases left between them. The CDR3 is 19 amino acids.

The rearrangement joins TRBV10-3 to TRBJ1-2; possibly TRBD1 for D (6 bases). V gave up 4 bases and J gave up 3 bases, with 12 bases separating them. Germline V gives CDR1 ENHRY, CDR2 SYGVKD. This CDR3 is 14 amino acids long. The CDR3 loop reads CAISGNRDDYGYTF. CDR3 nucleotides: TGTGCCATCAGTGGCAACAGGGATGACTATGGCTACACCTTC.

This clone is a singleton in its sample. V usage is TRBV25-1 and J usage is TRBJ1-3; D remains ambiguous. The V and J ends lost 3 bases and 1 base respectively, with 4 bases between them. The CDR3 consists of 13 residues. Germline values: CDR1 MGHDK, CDR2 SYGVNS. As DNA, the CDR3 is TGTGCCAGCAGTGATATATCTGGAAACACCATATATTTT. Translating it yields CASSDISGNTIYF.

This sequence joins TRBV7-8 and TRBJ2-3, with unresolved D. Germline V CDR1 and CDR2: SGHVS, FQNEAQ. The CDR3 runs 16 residues. Trimming left V 0 bases short and J 0 bases short, with 10 bases between. The CDR3 nucleotides are TGTGCCAGCAGCTTAGCGCGCCAATCTAGCACAGATACGCAGTATTTT. Translated, it gives CASSLARQSSTDTQYF.

This clone came up a few times. The rearrangement links TRBV9 to TRBJ2-1; D could derive from TRBD1 or TRBD2 (5 bases each). V lost 0 bases to trimming and J lost 7 bases, with 11 bases between them. The CDR3 consists of 14 residues. The germline V gene has CDR1 SGDLS and CDR2 YYNGEE. CDR3 region: CASSVGGVLNEQFF. For the CDR3, the DNA is TGTGCCAGCAGCGTAGGAGGGGTACTAAATGAGCAGTTCTTC.

This clone was seen a few times. The V gene is TRBV28, the J gene TRBJ1-2; D unresolved. The CDR3 extends over 11 amino acids. Per the germline V gene, CDR1 is MDHEN and CDR2 is SYDVKM. Trimming removed 4 bases from V and 8 bases from J, with 8 bases in between. The CDR3 nucleotides read TGTGCCAGCAGTTGGTTTCGCGGCTACACCTTC. This sequence encodes CASSWFRGYTF.

The rearrangement links TRBV7-9 to TRBJ2-7, with 9 bases fitting TRBD1. The CDR3 sequence is 14 residues long. V was clipped by 5 bases and J by 5 bases; unmatched bases: 7. CDR1 is SEHNR and CDR2 is FQNEAQ in the germline V gene (reference sequence). CDR3 coding DNA: TGTGCCAGCAGCAACCGGGACAGGGTTGACGAGCAGTACTTC. Its translation: CASSNRDRVDEQYF.

This clone was seen only a few times. The V gene is TRBV6-1, the J gene TRBJ2-3; TRBD1 matches at 8 bases. The CDR3 totals 13 residues. V shed 8 bases and J 6 bases; nucleotides not matched to a gene: 7. Germline lookup yields CDR1 MNHNS and CDR2 SASEGT. This CDR3 is CASFFQGADTQYF. CDR3 sequence (DNA): TGTGCCAGCTTTTTCCAGGGGGCGGATACGCAGTATTTT.

There are a few counts of this clone. The chain employs TRBV6-1 and TRBJ2-1; D ambiguous. The CDR3 is 14 residues long. Germline CDR1 reads MNHNS; CDR2 reads SASEGT. Trimming removed 2 bases from V and 6 bases from J, with 11 bases in between. CDR3 loop: CASSELEVPNEQFF. In DNA, the CDR3 is TGTGCCAGCAGTGAATTAGAAGTGCCCAATGAGCAGTTCTTC.

V gene TRBV9 combines with J gene TRBJ2-3, with D hard to call. Trimming cost V 3 bases and J 2 bases, with 1 base left between them. The V gene's germline CDR1 is SGDLS and CDR2 YYNGEE. The CDR3 contains 11 residues. CDR3 coding DNA: TGTGCCAGCAGCGCCACAGATACGCAGTATTTT. The encoded protein is CASSATDTQYF.

This sequence joins TRBV11-2 and TRBJ1-2; D gene ambiguous. Germline CDR1 and CDR2: SGHAT and FQNNGV. The length of the CDR3 is 13 residues. V dropped 3 bases and J dropped 3 bases, with 8 bases sitting between them. The CDR3 DNA reads as TGTGCCAGCAGCTTCCGGTTTGACTATGGCTACACCTTC. Translated, it gives CASSFRFDYGYTF.

This clone was detected ten times or more. This chain connects TRBV30 to TRBJ2-5, with D tentatively TRBD1 or TRBD2 (6 bases each). V gave up 7 bases and J gave up 5 bases, with 14 bases separating them. Germline V CDR1 and CDR2: GTSNPN, SVGIG (reference sequence). CDR3 length equals 12 residues. The chain's CDR3 is CASRGGTETQYF. CDR3 nucleotide sequence: TGTGCCTCACGAGGGGGGACCGAGACCCAGTACTTC.

V gene TRBV28 combines with J gene TRBJ2-1; 10 bases line up with TRBD1. This CDR3 has 14 residues. The trim removed 8 bases at V and 10 bases at J, leaving 11 bases unmatched. Germline CDR1 and CDR2: MDHEN and SYDVKM. The CDR3 region is CASGSTGGLREQFF. CDR3 nucleotides: TGTGCCAGCGGGTCGACAGGGGGCTTGCGGGAGCAGTTCTTC.

This clone has a handful of counts. The chain has TRBV5-1 and TRBJ1-1, with 7 bases that match TRBD1. V was pared by 6 bases and J by 1 base, with 6 bases of the junction left unmatched. CDR1 and CDR2 (germline): SGHRS, YFSETQ. The CDR3 has 14 residues. Here the CDR3 reads CASTLTGRNTEAFF. The CDR3 DNA reads TGCGCCAGCACGTTGACAGGGAGGAACACTGAAGCTTTCTTT.

In its sample, this clone was seen a few times. This chain connects TRBV6-5 to TRBJ2-7; D unclear. The CDR3 totals 15 residues. Deletions cut 5 bases from V and 0 bases from J, with 14 bases between. Germline V lookup: CDR1 MNHEY, CDR2 SVGAGI. The CDR3 DNA follows: TGTGCCAGCAGTCCCGGGCATTCCTACTCCTACGAGCAGTACTTC. This sequence encodes CASSPGHSYSYEQYF.